This T cell receptor beta chain was sequenced for a study of CD8+ T cells in alopecia areata. Study-wide background: The study gave treated patients oral tofacitinib at 5 to 10 mg twice daily. Broader study findings: The study also sequences resident alphabeta T cells of normal skin in scalp samples.

A note on this clone: Its antigen is undetermined.

The CDR3 consists of 14 residues. Germline values: CDR1 MNHNY, CDR2 SVGAGI (reference sequence). V was clipped by 5 bases and J by 4 bases, with 12 bases between them. RNA, once extracted, was reverse transcribed into cDNA for use as the sequencing template. Some clones are missing from TCRdb's copy, which holds only in-frame ones; the method was immunoSEQ multiplex PCR. This sample carries about 210,000 clones, 55% to 70% of them seen once, and the ten largest clones take around 3.9%. As to treatment: oral pan-JAK inhibitor, 5-10 mg twice daily. In alopecia areata patients, both lesional scalp punch biopsies and peripheral blood were collected.

Source: CD4+ T cells sorted from blood, taken at week 4, from a patient treated with tofacitinib. V and J are TRBV6-6 and TRBJ2-1; D is possibly TRBD2 (5 bases). This TCR derives from a human donor with alopecia areata. DNA for the CDR3: TGTGCCAGCAGTGCTAGGGAGTATTACAATGAGCAGTTCTTC. Encoded protein: CASSAREYYNEQFF.